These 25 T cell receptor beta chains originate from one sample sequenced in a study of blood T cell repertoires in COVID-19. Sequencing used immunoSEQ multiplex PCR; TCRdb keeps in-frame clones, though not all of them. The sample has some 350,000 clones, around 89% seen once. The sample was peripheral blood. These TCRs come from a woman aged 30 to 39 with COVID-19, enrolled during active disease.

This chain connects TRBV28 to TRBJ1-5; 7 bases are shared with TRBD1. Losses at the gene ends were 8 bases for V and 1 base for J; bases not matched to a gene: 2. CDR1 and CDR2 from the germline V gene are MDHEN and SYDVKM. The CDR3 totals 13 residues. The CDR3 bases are TGTGCCAGCGAAGGGGGCAGCAATCAGCCCCAGCATTTT. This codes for CASEGGSNQPQHF.

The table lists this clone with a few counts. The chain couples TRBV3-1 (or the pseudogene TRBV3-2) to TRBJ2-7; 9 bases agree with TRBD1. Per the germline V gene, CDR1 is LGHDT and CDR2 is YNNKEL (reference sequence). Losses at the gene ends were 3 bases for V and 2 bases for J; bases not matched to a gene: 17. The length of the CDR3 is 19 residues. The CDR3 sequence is CASSHLPDRGSSTAYEQYF. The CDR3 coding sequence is TGTGCCAGCAGCCATCTACCGGACAGGGGATCTTCAACGGCCTACGAGCAGTACTTC.

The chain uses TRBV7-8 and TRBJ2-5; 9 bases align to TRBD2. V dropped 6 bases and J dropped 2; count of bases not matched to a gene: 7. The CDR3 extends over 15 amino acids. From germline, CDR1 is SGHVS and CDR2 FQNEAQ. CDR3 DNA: TGTGCCAGCAGGGCTAGCGGGAATTGGCAAGAGACCCAGTACTTC. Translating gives CASRASGNWQETQYF.

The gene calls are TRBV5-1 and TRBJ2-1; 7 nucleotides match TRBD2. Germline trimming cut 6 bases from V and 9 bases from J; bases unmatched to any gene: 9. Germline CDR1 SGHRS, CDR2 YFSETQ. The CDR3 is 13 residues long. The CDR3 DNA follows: TGCGCCAGCAAGGTGGCGGGAGAGGTTGAGCAGTTCTTC. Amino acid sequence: CASKVAGEVEQFF.

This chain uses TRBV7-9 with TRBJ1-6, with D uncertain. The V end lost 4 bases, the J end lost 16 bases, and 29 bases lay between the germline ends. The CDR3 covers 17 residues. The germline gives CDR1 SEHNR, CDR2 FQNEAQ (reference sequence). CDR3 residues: CASSSYLRLEGNGGLHF. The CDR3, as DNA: TGTGCCAGCAGCTCTTATCTGCGGTTGGAGGGTAACGGAGGTCTCCACTTT.

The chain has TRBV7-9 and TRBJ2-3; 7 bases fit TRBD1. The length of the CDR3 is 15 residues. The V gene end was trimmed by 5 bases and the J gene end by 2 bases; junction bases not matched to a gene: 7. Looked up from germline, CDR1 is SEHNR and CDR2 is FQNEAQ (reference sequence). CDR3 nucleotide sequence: TGTGCCAGCAGCCCACCGGGACAGATCACAGATACGCAGTATTTT. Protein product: CASSPPGQITDTQYF.

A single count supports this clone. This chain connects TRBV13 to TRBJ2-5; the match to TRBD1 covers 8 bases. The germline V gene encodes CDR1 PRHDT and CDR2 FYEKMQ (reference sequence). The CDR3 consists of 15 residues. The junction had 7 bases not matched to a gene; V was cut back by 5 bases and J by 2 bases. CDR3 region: CASSTGQGGQETQYF. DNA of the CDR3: TGTGCCAGCAGCACCGGACAGGGTGGGCAAGAGACCCAGTACTTC.

CDR3: CASSLGTGPYNEQFF. In nucleotides, the CDR3 is TGTGCCAGCAGCTTGGGGACTGGTCCCTACAATGAGCAGTTCTTC. The chain recombines TRBV5-4 with TRBJ2-1; maybe TRBD2 (5 bases). The CDR3 totals 15 residues. Trimming took 0 bases from V and 2 from J, leaving 9 bases between them. Germline V gene data show CDR1 as SGHNT and CDR2 as YYREEE (reference sequence).

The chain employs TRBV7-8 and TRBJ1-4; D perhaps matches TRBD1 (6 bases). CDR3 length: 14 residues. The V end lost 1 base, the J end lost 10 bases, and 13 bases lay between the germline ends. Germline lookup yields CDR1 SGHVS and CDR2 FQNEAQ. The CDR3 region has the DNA TGTGCCAGCAGCTTAGATACAGGGTTTTTAAAACTGTTTTTT. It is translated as CASSLDTGFLKLFF.

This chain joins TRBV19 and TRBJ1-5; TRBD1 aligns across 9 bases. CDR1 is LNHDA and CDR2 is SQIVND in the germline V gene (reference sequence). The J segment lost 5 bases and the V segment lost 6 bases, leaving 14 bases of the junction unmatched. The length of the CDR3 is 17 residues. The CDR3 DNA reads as TGTGCCAGTAGCCGACCCGGCGGGACAGGGAGAGATCAGCCCCAGCATTTT. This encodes CASSRPGGTGRDQPQHF.

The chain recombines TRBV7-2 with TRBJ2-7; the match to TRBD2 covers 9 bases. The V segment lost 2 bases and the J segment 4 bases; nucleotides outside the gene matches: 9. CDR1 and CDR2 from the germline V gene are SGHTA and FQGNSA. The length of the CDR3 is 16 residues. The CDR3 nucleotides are TGTGCCAGCAGCTTAACCCCAGCGGGGGGCACATACGAGCAGTACTTC. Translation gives CASSLTPAGGTYEQYF.

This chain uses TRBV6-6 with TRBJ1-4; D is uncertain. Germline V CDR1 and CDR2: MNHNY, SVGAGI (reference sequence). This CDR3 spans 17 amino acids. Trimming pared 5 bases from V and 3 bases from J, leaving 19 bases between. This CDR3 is CASSLLREGLANEKLFF. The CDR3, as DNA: TGTGCCAGCAGTCTCCTCCGGGAGGGTTTAGCTAATGAAAAACTGTTTTTT.

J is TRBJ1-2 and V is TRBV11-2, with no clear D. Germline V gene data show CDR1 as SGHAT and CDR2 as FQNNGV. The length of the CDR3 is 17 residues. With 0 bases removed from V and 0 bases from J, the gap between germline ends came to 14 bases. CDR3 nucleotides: TGTGCCAGCAGCTTAGATATCGGCCTACAGACTAACTATGGCTACACCTTC. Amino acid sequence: CASSLDIGLQTNYGYTF.

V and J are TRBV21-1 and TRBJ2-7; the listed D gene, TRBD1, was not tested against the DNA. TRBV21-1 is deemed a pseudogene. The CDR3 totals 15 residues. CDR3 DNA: TGTGCCAGCAGCACCCCGGACAGGGGGGACAACGAGCAGTACGTC. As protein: CASSTPDRGDNEQYV.

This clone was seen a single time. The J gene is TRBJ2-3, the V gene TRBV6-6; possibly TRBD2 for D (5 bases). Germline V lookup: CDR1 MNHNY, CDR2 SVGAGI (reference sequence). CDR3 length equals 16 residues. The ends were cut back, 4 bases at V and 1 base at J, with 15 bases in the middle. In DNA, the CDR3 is TGTGCCAGCAGTTCCAGAACTAGTCTGGGCACAGATACGCAGTATTTT. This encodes CASSSRTSLGTDTQYF.

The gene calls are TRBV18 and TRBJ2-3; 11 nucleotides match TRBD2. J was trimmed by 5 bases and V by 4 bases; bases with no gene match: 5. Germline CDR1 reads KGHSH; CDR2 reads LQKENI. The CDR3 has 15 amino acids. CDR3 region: CASSLGTSGRDTQYF. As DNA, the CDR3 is TGTGCCAGCTCACTCGGGACTAGCGGAAGAGATACGCAGTATTTT.

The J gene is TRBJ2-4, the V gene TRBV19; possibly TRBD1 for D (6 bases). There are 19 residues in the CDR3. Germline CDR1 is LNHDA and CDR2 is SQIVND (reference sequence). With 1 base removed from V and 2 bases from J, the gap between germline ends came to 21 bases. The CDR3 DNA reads TGTGCCAGTAGTATAGGGGTTTTTGAGGGGGTACGGTCCAAAAACATTCAGTACTTC. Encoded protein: CASSIGVFEGVRSKNIQYF.

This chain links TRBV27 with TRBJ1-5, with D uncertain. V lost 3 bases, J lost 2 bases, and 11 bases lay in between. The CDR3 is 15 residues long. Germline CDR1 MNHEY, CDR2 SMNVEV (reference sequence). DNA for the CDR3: TGTGCCAGCAGTTTCGGGGTTTTTGGCAATCAGCCCCAGCATTTT. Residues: CASSFGVFGNQPQHF.

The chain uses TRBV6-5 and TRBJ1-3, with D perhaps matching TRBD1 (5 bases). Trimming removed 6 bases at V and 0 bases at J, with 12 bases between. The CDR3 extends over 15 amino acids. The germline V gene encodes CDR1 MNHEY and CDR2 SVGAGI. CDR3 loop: CASRQGPPSGNTIYF. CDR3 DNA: TGTGCCAGCAGGCAGGGCCCCCCCTCTGGAAACACCATATATTTT.

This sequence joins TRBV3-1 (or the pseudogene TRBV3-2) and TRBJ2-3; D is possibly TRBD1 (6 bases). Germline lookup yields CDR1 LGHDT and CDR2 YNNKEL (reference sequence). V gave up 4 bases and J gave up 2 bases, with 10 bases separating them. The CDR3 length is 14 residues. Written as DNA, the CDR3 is TGTGCCAGCAGCCCTGGGACATCCACAGATACGCAGTATTTT. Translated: CASSPGTSTDTQYF.

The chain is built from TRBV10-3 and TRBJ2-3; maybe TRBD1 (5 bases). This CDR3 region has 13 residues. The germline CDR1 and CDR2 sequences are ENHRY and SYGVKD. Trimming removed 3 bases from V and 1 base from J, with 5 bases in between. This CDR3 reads CAISDRGTDTQYF. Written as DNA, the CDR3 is TGTGCCATCAGTGACAGGGGCACAGATACGCAGTATTTT.

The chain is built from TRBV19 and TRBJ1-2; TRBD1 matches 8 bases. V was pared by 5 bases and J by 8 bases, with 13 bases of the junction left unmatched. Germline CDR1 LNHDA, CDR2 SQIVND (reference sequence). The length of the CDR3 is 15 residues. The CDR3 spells CASSASTDRGRGYTF. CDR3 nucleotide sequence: TGTGCCAGTAGTGCCTCGACAGACAGGGGACGAGGCTACACCTTC.

The CDR3 is CASSQDRLGTSATDTQYF. CDR3 in DNA: TGCGCCAGCAGCCAAGACAGGCTCGGAACTTCCGCCACAGATACGCAGTATTTT. The chain links TRBV4-3 to TRBJ2-3; the D is unclear. This CDR3 is built from 18 residues. The ends were cut back, 0 bases at V and 2 bases at J, with 18 bases in the middle. Germline values: CDR1 LGHNA, CDR2 YSLEER.

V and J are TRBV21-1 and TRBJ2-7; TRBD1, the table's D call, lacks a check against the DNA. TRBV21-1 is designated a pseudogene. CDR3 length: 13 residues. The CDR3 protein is CASTAGQAYEQYV. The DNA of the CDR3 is TGTGCCAGCACCGCCGGACAGGCCTACGAGCAGTACGTC.

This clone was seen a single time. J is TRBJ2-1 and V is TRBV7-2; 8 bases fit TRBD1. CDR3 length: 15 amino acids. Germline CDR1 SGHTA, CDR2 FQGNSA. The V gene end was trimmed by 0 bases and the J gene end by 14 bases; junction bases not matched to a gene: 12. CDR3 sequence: CASSLALQGAKRKFF. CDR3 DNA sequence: TGTGCCAGCAGCTTAGCGTTGCAGGGGGCGAAGAGAAAGTTCTTC.